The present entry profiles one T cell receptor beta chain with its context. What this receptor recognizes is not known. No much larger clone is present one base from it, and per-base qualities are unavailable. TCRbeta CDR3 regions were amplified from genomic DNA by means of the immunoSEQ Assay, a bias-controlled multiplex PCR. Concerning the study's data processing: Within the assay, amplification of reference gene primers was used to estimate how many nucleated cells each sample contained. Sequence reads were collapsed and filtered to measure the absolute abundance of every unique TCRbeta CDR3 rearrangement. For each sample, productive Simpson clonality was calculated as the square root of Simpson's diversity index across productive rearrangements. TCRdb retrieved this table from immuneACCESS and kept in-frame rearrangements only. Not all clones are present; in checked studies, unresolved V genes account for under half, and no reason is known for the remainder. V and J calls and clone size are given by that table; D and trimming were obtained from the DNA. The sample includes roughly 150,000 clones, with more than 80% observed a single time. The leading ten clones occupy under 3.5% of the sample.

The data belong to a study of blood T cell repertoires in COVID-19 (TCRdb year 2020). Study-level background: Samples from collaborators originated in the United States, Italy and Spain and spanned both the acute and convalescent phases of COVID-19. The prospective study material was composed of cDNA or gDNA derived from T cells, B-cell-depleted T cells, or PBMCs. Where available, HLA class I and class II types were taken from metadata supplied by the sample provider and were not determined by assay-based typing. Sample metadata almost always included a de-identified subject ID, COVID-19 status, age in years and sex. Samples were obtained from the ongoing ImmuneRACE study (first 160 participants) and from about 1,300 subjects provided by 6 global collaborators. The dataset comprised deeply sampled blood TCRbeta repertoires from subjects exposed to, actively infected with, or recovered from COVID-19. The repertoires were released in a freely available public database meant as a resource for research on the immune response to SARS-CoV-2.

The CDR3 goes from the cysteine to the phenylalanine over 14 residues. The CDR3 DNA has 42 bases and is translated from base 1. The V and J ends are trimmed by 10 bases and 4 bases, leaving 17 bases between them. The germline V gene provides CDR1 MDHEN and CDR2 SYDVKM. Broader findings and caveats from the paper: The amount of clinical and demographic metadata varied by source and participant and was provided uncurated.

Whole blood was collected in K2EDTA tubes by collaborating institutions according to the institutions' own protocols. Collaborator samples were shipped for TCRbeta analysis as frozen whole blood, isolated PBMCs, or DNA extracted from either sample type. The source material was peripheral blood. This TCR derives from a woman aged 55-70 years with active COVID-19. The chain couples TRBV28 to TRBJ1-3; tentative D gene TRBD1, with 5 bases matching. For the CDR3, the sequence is CATRDEGVGNTIYF. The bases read TGTGCCACCAGGGATGAAGGGGTGGGAAACACCATATATTTT.